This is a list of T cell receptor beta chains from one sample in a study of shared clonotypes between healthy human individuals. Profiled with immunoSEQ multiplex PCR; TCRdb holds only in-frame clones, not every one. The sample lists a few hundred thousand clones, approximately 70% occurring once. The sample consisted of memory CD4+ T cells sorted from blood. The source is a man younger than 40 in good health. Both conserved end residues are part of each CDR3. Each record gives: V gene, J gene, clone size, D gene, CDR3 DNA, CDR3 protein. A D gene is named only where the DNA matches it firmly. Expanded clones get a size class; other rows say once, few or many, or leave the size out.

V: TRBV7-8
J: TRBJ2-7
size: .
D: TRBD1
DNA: TGTGCCAGCAGCTTCAGGGGACAGGCCGACGAGCAGTACTTC
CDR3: CASSFRGQADEQYF

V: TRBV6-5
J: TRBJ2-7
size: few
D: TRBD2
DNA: TGTGCCAGCAGTTACGCGTTAGCGGGAGGGCCCTACGAGCAGTACTTC
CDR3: CASSYALAGGPYEQYF

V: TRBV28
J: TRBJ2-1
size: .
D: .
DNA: TGTGCCAGCAGTTTAATGGACGAGCAGTTCTTC
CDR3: CASSLMDEQFF

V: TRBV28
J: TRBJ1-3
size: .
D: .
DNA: TGTGCCAGCAGTACGGGGACTGTATCTGGAAACACCATATATTTT
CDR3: CASSTGTVSGNTIYF

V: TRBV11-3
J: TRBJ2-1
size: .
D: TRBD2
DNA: TGTGCCAGCAGCTTAGTCGGTAGCGGGAGGGCTGGGTCCTACAATGAGCAGTTCTTC
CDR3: CASSLVGSGRAGSYNEQFF

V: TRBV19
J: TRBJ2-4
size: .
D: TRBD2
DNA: TGTGCCAGTAGTATAGGACTAGCGGGAGGAGGGAAGGGCAAAAACATTCAGTACTTC
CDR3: CASSIGLAGGGKGKNIQYF

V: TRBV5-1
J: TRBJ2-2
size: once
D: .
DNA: TGCGCCAGCAGCTTCGATACAACGAACACCGGGGAGCTGTTTTTT
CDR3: CASSFDTTNTGELFF

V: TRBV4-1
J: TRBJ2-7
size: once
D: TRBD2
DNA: TGCGCCAGCAGCATCCTAGCGGGAGCGAGGTACGAGCAGTACTTC
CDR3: CASSILAGARYEQYF

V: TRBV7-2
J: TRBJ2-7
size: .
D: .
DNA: TGTGCCAGCAGCTCCGCAATTGGCGAGCAGTACTTC
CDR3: CASSSAIGEQYF

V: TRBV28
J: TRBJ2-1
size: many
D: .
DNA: TGTGCCAGCAGTTCGGGTAGGGACAAGTTCTTC
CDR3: CASSSGRDKFF

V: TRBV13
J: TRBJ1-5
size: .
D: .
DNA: TGTGCCAGCAGCCTACGGCGCGGTGGCAATCAGCCCCAGCATTTT
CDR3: CASSLRRGGNQPQHF

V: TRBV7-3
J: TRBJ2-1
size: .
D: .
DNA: TGTGCCAGCAGCTCTACGGGACAGCAGTTCTTC
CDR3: CASSSTGQQFF

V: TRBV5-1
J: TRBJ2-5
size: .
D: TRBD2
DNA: TGCGCCAGCAGCTTGGGGACTAGCGGGAGAGTTGTAGAGACCCAGTACTTC
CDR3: CASSLGTSGRVVETQYF

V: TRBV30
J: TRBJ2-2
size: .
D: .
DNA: TGTGCCTGGAGTGTACGGAGGGGGGACGGGGAGCTGTTTTTT
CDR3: CAWSVRRGDGELFF

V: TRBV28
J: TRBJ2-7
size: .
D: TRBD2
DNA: TGTGCCAGCAGTAAGGAGCGGGGCGGGGCCGGTTCTGTAGCGTTC
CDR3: CASSKERGGAGSVAF

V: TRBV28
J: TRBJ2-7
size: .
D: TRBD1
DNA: TGTGCCAGCAGTTTTGGTGGACAGGGCCAATTAACATACGAGCAGTACTTC
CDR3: CASSFGGQGQLTYEQYF

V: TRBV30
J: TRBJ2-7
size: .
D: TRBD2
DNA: TGTGCCTGGAGTGGGACTAGGGCTGGGGAGCAGTACTTC
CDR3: CAWSGTRAGEQYF

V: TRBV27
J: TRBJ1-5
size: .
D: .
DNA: TGTGCCAGCAGTTTATCGATTCGGGTAGGTCAGCCCCAGCATTTT
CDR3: CASSLSIRVGQPQHF

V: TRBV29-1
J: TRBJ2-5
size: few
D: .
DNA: TGCAGCGTTGTCGGTAAAGGGGGCCAAGAGACCCAGTACTTC
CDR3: CSVVGKGGQETQYF

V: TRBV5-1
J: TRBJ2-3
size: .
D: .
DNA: TGCGCCAGCAACTTGAATCGACCCCCAGGCCAGGGTGATACGCAGTATTTT
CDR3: CASNLNRPPGQGDTQYF

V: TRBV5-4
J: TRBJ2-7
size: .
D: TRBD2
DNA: TGTGCCAGCAGCCTCCGGACTAGCGGTTCCTACGAGCAGTACTTC
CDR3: CASSLRTSGSYEQYF

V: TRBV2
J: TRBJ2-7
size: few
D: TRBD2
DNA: TGTGCCAGCGGGACTAGCGGGAGTTTCGAGCAGTACTTC
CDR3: CASGTSGSFEQYF

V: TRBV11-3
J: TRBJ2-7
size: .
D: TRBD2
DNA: TGTGCCAGCAGCTCGCGGACTAGCGCGGACGAGCAGTACTTC
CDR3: CASSSRTSADEQYF

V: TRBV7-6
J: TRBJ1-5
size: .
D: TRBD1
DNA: TGTGCCAGCAGCTCAAGACAGGGCTATCAGCCCCAGCATTTT
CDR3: CASSSRQGYQPQHF

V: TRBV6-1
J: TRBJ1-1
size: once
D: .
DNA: TGTGCCAGCAGACAGGTCGGTAGGGAAGCTTTCTTT
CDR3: CASRQVGREAFF

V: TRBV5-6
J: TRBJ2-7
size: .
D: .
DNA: TGTGCCAGCAGGACCTCCACCTGGACAGCCTCCTACGAGCAGTACTTC
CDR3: CASRTSTWTASYEQYF

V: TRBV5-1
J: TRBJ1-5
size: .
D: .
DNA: TGCGCCAGCAGCTTGTCTGTGGATCAGCCCCAGCATTTT
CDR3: CASSLSVDQPQHF

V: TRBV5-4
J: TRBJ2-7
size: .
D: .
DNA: TGTGCCAGCAGCTTAGGGAGTCAGGGGATTTCCTACGAGCAGTACTTC
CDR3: CASSLGSQGISYEQYF

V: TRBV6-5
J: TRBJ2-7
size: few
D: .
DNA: TGTGCCAGCAGCCTCGGGGCCGAGCAGTACTTC
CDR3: CASSLGAEQYF

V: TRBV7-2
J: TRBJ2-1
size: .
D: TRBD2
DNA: TGTGCCAGCAGGTTAGCGGGCGTCTACAATGAGCAGTTCTTC
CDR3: CASRLAGVYNEQFF

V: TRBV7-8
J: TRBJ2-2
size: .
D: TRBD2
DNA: TGTGCCAGCAGCCGGCGGGGGGGATGGGACACCGGGGAGCTGTTTTTT
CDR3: CASSRRGGWDTGELFF

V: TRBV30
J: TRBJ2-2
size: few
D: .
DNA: TGTGCCTGGAGAGCGATGGCGGCCGGGGAGCTGTTTTTT
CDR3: CAWRAMAAGELFF

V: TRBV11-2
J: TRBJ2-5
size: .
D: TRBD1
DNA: TGTGCCAGCAGCCAAGACAGGGTATCCCAAGAGACCCAGTACTTC
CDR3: CASSQDRVSQETQYF